This T cell receptor (beta chain) was documented in a study of cytomegalovirus exposure and HLA in healthy donors. PCR used 60 Vbeta primers and 13 Jbeta primers. Sequencing used immunoSEQ multiplex PCR; TCRdb keeps in-frame clones, though not all of them. The sample shows tens of thousands of clones, 72% of them seen only once. As regards this clone: Its cognate antigen is unknown.

V lost 7 bases and J lost 3, with 13 bases in between. Looked up from germline, CDR1 is MNHNS and CDR2 is SASEGT. This CDR3 comprises 13 residues. Overall study findings and caveats: Later on, a genetic analysis was performed. It linked a missense variant in DCLRE1C with V- and J-gene trimming of TCR beta. CMV serostatus stood as the only immune exposure information on hand. In a later analysis, productive TCRs from donors in an Asian-associated ancestry cluster reportedly carried fewer N-insertions than the cohort mean. The authors confirmed in vitro that three CMV-associated chains were specific for CMV antigens.

The TCR sequence derives from a middle-aged woman in good health and CMV-seropositive. The sequencing input was PBMCs. This chain uses TRBV6-1 with TRBJ2-7; maybe TRBD2 (6 bases). CDR3 region: CASKAGWDYEQYF. CDR3 coding DNA: TGTGCCAGCAAAGCGGGCTGGGACTACGAGCAGTACTTC.